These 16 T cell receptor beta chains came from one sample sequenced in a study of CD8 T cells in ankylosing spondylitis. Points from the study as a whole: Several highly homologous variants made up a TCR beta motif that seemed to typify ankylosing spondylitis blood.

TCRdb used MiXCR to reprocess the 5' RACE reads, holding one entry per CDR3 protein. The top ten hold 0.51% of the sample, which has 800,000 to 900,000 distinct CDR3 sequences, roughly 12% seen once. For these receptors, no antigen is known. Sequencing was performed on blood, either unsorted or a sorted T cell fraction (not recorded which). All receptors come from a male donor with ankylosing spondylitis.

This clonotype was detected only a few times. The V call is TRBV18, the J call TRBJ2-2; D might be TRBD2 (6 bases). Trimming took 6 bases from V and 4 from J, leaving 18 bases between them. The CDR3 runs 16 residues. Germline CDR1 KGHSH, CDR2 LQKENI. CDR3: CASSPNVGGATGELFF. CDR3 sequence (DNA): TGTGCCAGCTCCCCCAACGTAGGAGGGGCCACCGGGGAGCTGTTTTTT.

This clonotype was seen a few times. The CDR3, as DNA: TGTGCCACCAGTGATCGGGGGGTACAGCAGTACTTC. This codes for CATSDRGVQQYF. This chain connects TRBV24-1 to TRBJ2-7; TRBD2 aligns across 7 bases. CDR1 KGHDR and CDR2 SFDVKD come from the germline V gene. The trim removed 3 bases at V and 8 bases at J, leaving 3 bases unmatched. The CDR3 totals 12 residues.

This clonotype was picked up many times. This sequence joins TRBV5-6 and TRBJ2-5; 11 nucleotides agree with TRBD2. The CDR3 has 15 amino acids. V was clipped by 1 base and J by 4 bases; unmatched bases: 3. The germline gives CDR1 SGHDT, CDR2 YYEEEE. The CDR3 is CASSLRLAGLETQYF. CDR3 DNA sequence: TGTGCCAGCAGCTTGAGACTAGCGGGATTAGAGACCCAGTACTTC.

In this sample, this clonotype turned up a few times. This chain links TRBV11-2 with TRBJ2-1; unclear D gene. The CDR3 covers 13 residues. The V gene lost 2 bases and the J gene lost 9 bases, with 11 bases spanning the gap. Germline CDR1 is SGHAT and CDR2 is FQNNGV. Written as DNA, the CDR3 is TGTGCCAGCAGCTTAAGTAGGACCGCTGAGCAGTTCTTC. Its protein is CASSLSRTAEQFF.

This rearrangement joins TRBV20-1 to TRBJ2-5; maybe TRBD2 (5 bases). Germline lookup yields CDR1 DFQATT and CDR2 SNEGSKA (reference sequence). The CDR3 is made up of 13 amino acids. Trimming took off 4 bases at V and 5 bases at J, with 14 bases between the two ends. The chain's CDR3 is CSATGLLRETQYF. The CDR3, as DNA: TGCAGTGCTACAGGACTCCTCCGTGAGACCCAGTACTTC.

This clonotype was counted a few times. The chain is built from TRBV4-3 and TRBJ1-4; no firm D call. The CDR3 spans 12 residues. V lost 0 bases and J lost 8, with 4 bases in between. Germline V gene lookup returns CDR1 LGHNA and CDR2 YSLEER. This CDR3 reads CASSQEREKLFF. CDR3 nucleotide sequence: TGCGCCAGCAGCCAAGAGAGAGAAAAACTGTTTTTT.

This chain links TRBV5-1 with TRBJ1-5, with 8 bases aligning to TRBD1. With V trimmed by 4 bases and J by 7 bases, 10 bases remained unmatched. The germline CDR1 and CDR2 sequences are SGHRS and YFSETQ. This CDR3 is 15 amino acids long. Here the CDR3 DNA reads TGCGCCAGCAGCCTTACAGGGGGTTCAGAACAGCCCCAGCATTTT. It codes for CASSLTGGSEQPQHF.

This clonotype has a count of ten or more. This chain's CDR3 is CASSLFGGGASGTQYF. The CDR3 DNA follows: TGTGCCAGCAGTTTATTCGGCGGGGGAGCCTCTGGTACGCAGTATTTT. The chain is built from TRBV12-3 or TRBV12-4 and TRBJ2-3, with 7 bases fitting TRBD2. V gave up 2 bases and J gave up 8 bases; unmatched junction bases: 13. The length of the CDR3 is 16 residues.

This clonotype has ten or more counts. CDR3 sequence: CASSLAHGTDIIAFF. Here the CDR3 DNA reads TGTGCCAGCAGCTTAGCCCACGGGACAGACATAATAGCTTTCTTT. The V gene is TRBV7-2, the J gene TRBJ1-1; TRBD1 matches at 7 bases. CDR3 length: 15 residues. Trimming at V came to 0 bases and at J to 10 bases, leaving 11 bases not matched to a gene. The germline gives CDR1 SGHTA, CDR2 FQGNSA.

CDR3 residues: CASSSSRQGSQPQHF. Here the CDR3 DNA reads TGTGCCAGCAGTTCGAGTCGACAGGGCAGTCAGCCCCAGCATTTT. J is TRBJ1-5 and V is TRBV5-6; 7 bases fit TRBD1. The CDR3 has 15 residues. Germline CDR1 and CDR2: SGHDT and YYEEEE. J gave up 6 bases and V 5 bases, and 11 bases lay outside the gene matches.

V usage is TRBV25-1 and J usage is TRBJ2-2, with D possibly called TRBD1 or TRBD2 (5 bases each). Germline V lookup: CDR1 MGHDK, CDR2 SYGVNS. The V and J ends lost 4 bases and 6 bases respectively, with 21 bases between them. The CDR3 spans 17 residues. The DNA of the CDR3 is TGTGCCAGCAGTGGACTAACAGGCGCAAGGATGGCCGGGGAGCTGTTTTTT. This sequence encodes CASSGLTGARMAGELFF.

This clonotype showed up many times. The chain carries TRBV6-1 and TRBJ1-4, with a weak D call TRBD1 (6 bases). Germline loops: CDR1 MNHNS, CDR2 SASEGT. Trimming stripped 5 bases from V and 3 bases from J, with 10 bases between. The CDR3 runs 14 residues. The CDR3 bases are TGTGCCAGCAGTCGACAGGACCCTAATGAAAAACTGTTTTTT. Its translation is CASSRQDPNEKLFF.

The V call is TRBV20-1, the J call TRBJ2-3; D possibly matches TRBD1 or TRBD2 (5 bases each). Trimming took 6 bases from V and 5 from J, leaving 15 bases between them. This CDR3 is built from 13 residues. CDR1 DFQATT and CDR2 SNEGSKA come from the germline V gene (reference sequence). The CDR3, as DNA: TGCAGTGCCCGGGGCAGGTTAAGAGATACGCAGTATTTT. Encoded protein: CSARGRLRDTQYF.

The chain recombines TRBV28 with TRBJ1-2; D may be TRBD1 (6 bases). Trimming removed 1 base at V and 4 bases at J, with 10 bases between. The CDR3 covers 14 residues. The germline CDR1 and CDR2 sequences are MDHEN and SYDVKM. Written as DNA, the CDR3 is TGTGCCAGCAGTTTATTAGGACAGCGCTATGGCTACACCTTC. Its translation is CASSLLGQRYGYTF.

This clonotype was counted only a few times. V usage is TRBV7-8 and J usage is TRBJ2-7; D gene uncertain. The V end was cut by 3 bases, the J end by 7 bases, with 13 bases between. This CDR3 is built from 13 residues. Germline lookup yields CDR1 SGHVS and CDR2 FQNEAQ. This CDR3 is CASSFFPSPEQYF. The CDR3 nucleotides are TGTGCCAGCAGCTTTTTCCCCAGTCCGGAGCAGTACTTC.

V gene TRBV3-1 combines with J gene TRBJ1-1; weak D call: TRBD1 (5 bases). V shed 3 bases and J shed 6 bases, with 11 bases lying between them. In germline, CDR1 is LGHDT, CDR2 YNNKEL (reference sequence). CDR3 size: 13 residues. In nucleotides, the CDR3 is TGTGCCAGCAGCCAGGAGGACACCCCTGAAGCTTTCTTT. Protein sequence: CASSQEDTPEAFF.